This is a list of T cell receptor beta chains from one sample in a study of Graves' ophthalmopathy and Graves' hyperthyroidism. MiXCR, applied by TCRdb to the multiplex PCR reads, yields one record per CDR3 protein. The table records about 640,000 distinct CDR3 sequences, 35% to 45% of them present only once. Source material: peripheral blood. These receptors were collected from an adult man with Graves' ophthalmopathy. The CDR3 runs from the conserved cysteine through the conserved F or W. Each record gives: J gene, clone size, V gene, D gene, CDR3 DNA, CDR3 protein. A D gene is named only where the DNA matches it firmly. Clone size appears in some rows only: once, few, many, or a class for an expanded clone.

j_call: TRBJ1-5; clone_size: -; v_call: TRBV19; d_call: -; cdr3_nt: TGTGCCAGCGTCCAAGGGTGGGAGGTTAGCAATCAGCCCCAGCATTTT; cdr3_aa: CASVQGWEVSNQPQHF
j_call: TRBJ2-5; clone_size: -; v_call: TRBV19; d_call: -; cdr3_nt: TGTGCCAGTAGTAAAGAGGGAGGACAAGAGACCCAGTACTTC; cdr3_aa: CASSKEGGQETQYF
j_call: TRBJ2-5; clone_size: few; v_call: TRBV2; d_call: TRBD1; cdr3_nt: TGTGCCAGCTCATCACAGGGGGACAATGTTGAGACCCAGTACTTC; cdr3_aa: CASSSQGDNVETQYF
j_call: TRBJ1-3; clone_size: many; v_call: TRBV7-2; d_call: -; cdr3_nt: TGTGCCAGCAGCTTAGGGGCAGGGTTTCGTTCTGGAAACACCATATATTTT; cdr3_aa: CASSLGAGFRSGNTIYF
j_call: TRBJ1-1; clone_size: many; v_call: TRBV9; d_call: -; cdr3_nt: TGTGCCAGCAGCGTAGAGGGGGGGGAAGCTTTCTTT; cdr3_aa: CASSVEGGEAFF
j_call: TRBJ1-2; clone_size: many; v_call: TRBV3-1; d_call: TRBD1; cdr3_nt: TGTGCCAGCAGCAAAGGGACAGCTGATGGCTACACCTTC; cdr3_aa: CASSKGTADGYTF
j_call: TRBJ1-1; clone_size: many; v_call: TRBV19; d_call: -; cdr3_nt: TGTGCCAGTACCTCGGGGGGAAGCTATGAAGCTTTCTTT; cdr3_aa: CASTSGGSYEAFF
j_call: TRBJ2-2; clone_size: few; v_call: TRBV19; d_call: TRBD2; cdr3_nt: TGTGCCAGTAGTTTTAGCGGGAGTTCCGGGGAGCTGTTTTTT; cdr3_aa: CASSFSGSSGELFF
j_call: TRBJ1-2; clone_size: many; v_call: TRBV2; d_call: -; cdr3_nt: TGTGCCAGCACCGAAGGGTGGGGGCAGCACTATGGCTACACCTTC; cdr3_aa: CASTEGWGQHYGYTF
j_call: TRBJ1-6; clone_size: many; v_call: TRBV7-8; d_call: -; cdr3_nt: TGTGCCAGCAGCTTAGCTCCAGGCTCATCACCCCTCCACTTT; cdr3_aa: CASSLAPGSSPLHF
j_call: TRBJ2-7; clone_size: many; v_call: TRBV7-2; d_call: TRBD2; cdr3_nt: TGTGCCAGCAGCTTAGTTACTAGCGACTACGAGCAGTACTTC; cdr3_aa: CASSLVTSDYEQYF
j_call: TRBJ2-7; clone_size: few; v_call: TRBV10-3; d_call: -; cdr3_nt: TGTGCCAGCAGATATCCAGCGGACCAAATCACCTACGAGCAGTACTTC; cdr3_aa: CASRYPADQITYEQYF
j_call: TRBJ1-1; clone_size: many; v_call: TRBV11-1; d_call: -; cdr3_nt: TGTGCCAGCAGCTTTGCAGGAGTGAACACTGAAGCTTTCTTT; cdr3_aa: CASSFAGVNTEAFF
j_call: TRBJ2-7; clone_size: few; v_call: TRBV3-1; d_call: -; cdr3_nt: TGTGCCAGCAGCCAAGATACCCAGCAGCAGTACTTC; cdr3_aa: CASSQDTQQQYF
j_call: TRBJ2-7; clone_size: many; v_call: TRBV5-1; d_call: -; cdr3_nt: TGCGCCAGCAGCTTGCGACCCCAAGGCCACGAGCAGTACTTC; cdr3_aa: CASSLRPQGHEQYF
j_call: TRBJ2-6; clone_size: many; v_call: TRBV29-1; d_call: -; cdr3_nt: TGCAGCGTTGAAGAACGGGGACGGATCTCTGGGGCCAACGTCCTGACTTTC; cdr3_aa: CSVEERGRISGANVLTF
j_call: TRBJ1-5; clone_size: -; v_call: TRBV12-3/TRBV12-4; d_call: -; cdr3_nt: TGTGCCAGCAGATCCGCCGGCGGGGGAAATCAGCCCCAGCATTTT; cdr3_aa: CASRSAGGGNQPQHF
j_call: TRBJ2-5; clone_size: many; v_call: TRBV7-2; d_call: -; cdr3_nt: TGTGCCAGCAGCCTCAGGGCGGAGACCCAGTACTTC; cdr3_aa: CASSLRAETQYF
j_call: TRBJ1-2; clone_size: few; v_call: TRBV12-3/TRBV12-4; d_call: TRBD1; cdr3_nt: TGTGCCAGCACCTTACAGGGGGCGGGTGGCTACACCTTC; cdr3_aa: CASTLQGAGGYTF
j_call: TRBJ1-6; clone_size: -; v_call: TRBV7-2; d_call: -; cdr3_nt: TGTGCCAGCAGCTTAGCGGCTGATTTGAACAACTCACCCCTCCACTTT; cdr3_aa: CASSLAADLNNSPLHF
j_call: TRBJ2-6; clone_size: -; v_call: TRBV29-1; d_call: -; cdr3_nt: TGCAGCGTTGCTCGGACTCCTTCTGGGGCCAACGTCCTGACTTTC; cdr3_aa: CSVARTPSGANVLTF
j_call: TRBJ2-7; clone_size: -; v_call: TRBV12-3/TRBV12-4; d_call: -; cdr3_nt: TGTGCCAGCAGTCCCCCCCGGGACGCTTCCGAGCAGTACTTC; cdr3_aa: CASSPPRDASEQYF
j_call: TRBJ1-2; clone_size: few; v_call: TRBV12-3/TRBV12-4; d_call: TRBD1; cdr3_nt: TGTGCCAGCAGCATGGACAGGGAGGGTGTCTATGGCTACACCTTC; cdr3_aa: CASSMDREGVYGYTF
j_call: TRBJ1-1; clone_size: -; v_call: TRBV10-3; d_call: -; cdr3_nt: TGTGCCAGCAGTAACCGACAGAGAATGAGCACTGAAGCTTTCTTT; cdr3_aa: CASSNRQRMSTEAFF
j_call: TRBJ2-2; clone_size: -; v_call: TRBV11-2; d_call: -; cdr3_nt: TGTGCCAGCAGTTTACGAGGACCGAACACCGGGGAGCTGTTTTTT; cdr3_aa: CASSLRGPNTGELFF
j_call: TRBJ1-2; clone_size: -; v_call: TRBV7-9; d_call: TRBD1; cdr3_nt: TGTGCCAGCAGCGTCACGACAGGGCCCAACTATGGCTACACCTTC; cdr3_aa: CASSVTTGPNYGYTF
j_call: TRBJ2-7; clone_size: many; v_call: TRBV9; d_call: TRBD2; cdr3_nt: TGTGCCAGCAGCGCCGGCCGGACTAGCGGCGAGCAGTACTTC; cdr3_aa: CASSAGRTSGEQYF
j_call: TRBJ1-2; clone_size: -; v_call: TRBV25-1; d_call: -; cdr3_nt: TGTGCCAGCCAAGAGCCAGGTGACGACTATGGCTACACCTTC; cdr3_aa: CASQEPGDDYGYTF
j_call: TRBJ1-4; clone_size: medium-sized; v_call: TRBV7-9; d_call: -; cdr3_nt: TGTGCCAGCAGCTCCGGGACCGAGGGTGAAAAACTGTTTTTT; cdr3_aa: CASSSGTEGEKLFF
j_call: TRBJ2-5; clone_size: many; v_call: TRBV7-2; d_call: -; cdr3_nt: TGTGCCAGCAGCGCCGTTAAAGGGAAGTCGGGGGCGACGATAGAGACCCAGTACTTC; cdr3_aa: CASSAVKGKSGATIETQYF
j_call: TRBJ2-2; clone_size: few; v_call: TRBV5-4; d_call: -; cdr3_nt: TGTGCCAGCAGCCCTGGACTCGGTACCGGGGAGCTGTTTTTT; cdr3_aa: CASSPGLGTGELFF
j_call: TRBJ1-4; clone_size: -; v_call: TRBV4-1; d_call: -; cdr3_nt: TGCGCCAGCAGCCAAGGCTCAGGGGCGGGGGAAAAACTGTTTTTT; cdr3_aa: CASSQGSGAGEKLFF